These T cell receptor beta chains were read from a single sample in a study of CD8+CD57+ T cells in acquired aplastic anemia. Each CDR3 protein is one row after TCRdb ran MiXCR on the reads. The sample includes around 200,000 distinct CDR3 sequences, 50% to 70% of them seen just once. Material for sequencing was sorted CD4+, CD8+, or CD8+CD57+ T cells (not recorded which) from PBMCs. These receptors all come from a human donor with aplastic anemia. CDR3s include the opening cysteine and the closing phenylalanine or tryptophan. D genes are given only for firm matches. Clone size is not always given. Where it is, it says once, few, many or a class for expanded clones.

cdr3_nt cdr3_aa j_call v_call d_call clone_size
TGTGCCAGCAGCCACCCCAGGGCCGAGCAGTACTTC CASSHPRAEQYF TRBJ2-7 TRBV7-9 . few
TGCAGCGTTGAAGATATGGACAGGGTTGGCTACACCTTC CSVEDMDRVGYTF TRBJ1-2 TRBV29-1 TRBD1 .
TGTGCCACCAGCAGAAAAGCCGGGACGGCTAATGAAAAACTGTTTTTT CATSRKAGTANEKLFF TRBJ1-4 TRBV15 . .
TGCAGCGTGGAACGCAACGTCGGTGGGTACTATGGCTACACCTTC CSVERNVGGYYGYTF TRBJ1-2 TRBV29-1 . few
TGTGCCAGCAGTGTACAGGGACAGGGACATTACGAGCAGTACTTC CASSVQGQGHYEQYF TRBJ2-7 TRBV6-1 TRBD1 few
TGCAGCGTGGGCCTCTCTAGAGAGGATACGCAGTATTTT CSVGLSREDTQYF TRBJ2-3 TRBV29-1 . once
TGTGCCACCTCGTACTACAATGAGCAGTTCTTC CATSYYNEQFF TRBJ2-1 TRBV19 . .
TGCAGCGCACAAGAGATAAAAGAGACCCAGTACTTC CSAQEIKETQYF TRBJ2-5 TRBV29-1 . .
TGCAGCTACGTGGACCCCCATGGCTACACCTTC CSYVDPHGYTF TRBJ1-2 TRBV29-1 . many
TGCAGTGCTAGGAGGCAGAATGAAAAACTGTTTTTT CSARRQNEKLFF TRBJ1-4 TRBV20-1 . .
TGTGCCAGCAGCCCTCCACCTACAGGGGCCGAGCAGTACTTC CASSPPPTGAEQYF TRBJ2-7 TRBV7-9 TRBD1 many
TGTGCCAGCAGTGAGGAGGGGGTTAACTATGGCTACACCTTC CASSEEGVNYGYTF TRBJ1-2 TRBV2 . .
TGTGCCAGGGTCCGCACTGAAGCTTTCTTT CARVRTEAFF TRBJ1-1 TRBV11-3 . many
TGCAGCGTTGATATGGGGGCAGCCACAGATACGCAGTATTTT CSVDMGAATDTQYF TRBJ2-3 TRBV29-1 . .
TGTGCCACCAGCAGGGACATGGGAGGCTACGAGCAGTACTTC CATSRDMGGYEQYF TRBJ2-7 TRBV15 . few
TGTGCCAGCAGCTTCCCCGGCCAGACAGCTGGATACAATGAGCAGTTCTTC CASSFPGQTAGYNEQFF TRBJ2-1 TRBV7-9 . .
TGTGCCAGCAGCTTAGGGAGGAGGAAGAATTCACCCCTCCACTTT CASSLGRRKNSPLHF TRBJ1-6 TRBV9 . once
TGCGCCAGCAGCTACACAGGGGGCGACACTGAAGCTTTCTTT CASSYTGGDTEAFF TRBJ1-1 TRBV5-1 TRBD1 .
TGTGCCAGTAGTACGGAAGGAGGCGTGGGCTACACCTTC CASSTEGGVGYTF TRBJ1-2 TRBV19 . .
TGTGCCAGTAGCGTACACCTGAACACTGAAGCTTTCTTT CASSVHLNTEAFF TRBJ1-1 TRBV19 . .
TGTGCCAGCAGCTCGGACGGGAACACTGAAGCTTTCTTT CASSSDGNTEAFF TRBJ1-1 TRBV7-3 . few
TGTGCCAGCAGCTGGGACAGCTTCTCTGGGGCCAACGTCCTGACTTTC CASSWDSFSGANVLTF TRBJ2-6 TRBV5-4 TRBD1 .
TGCAGTGCCTGGAGTTTGAACACTGAAGCTTTCTTT CSAWSLNTEAFF TRBJ1-1 TRBV20-1 . .
TGTGCCATCAGTGAGGGACCAGCGGACAATGAGCAGTTCTTC CAISEGPADNEQFF TRBJ2-1 TRBV10-3 . .
TGTGCCAGCAGTTTTAGCGGACAGGGGGCTTCAGAGACCCAGTACTTC CASSFSGQGASETQYF TRBJ2-5 TRBV6-6 TRBD1 .
TGTGCCAGCAGCTTTACCCTGACAGGGGGAACTGAAGCTTTCTTT CASSFTLTGGTEAFF TRBJ1-1 TRBV9 TRBD1 .
TGTGCCAGCAGCTTTTACGGCCTCCCCTACGAGCAGTACTTC CASSFYGLPYEQYF TRBJ2-7 TRBV11-2 . many
TGCAGTGCTATTACCGGGTACGATGAGCAGTTCTTC CSAITGYDEQFF TRBJ2-1 TRBV20-1 . .
TGCGCCAGCAGCTGGACTAGCGGGAGGAACTACAATGAGCAGTTCTTC CASSWTSGRNYNEQFF TRBJ2-1 TRBV5-1 TRBD2 once
TGTGCCATCAGTGTCGACACAGGGTTAACTGAAGCTTTCTTT CAISVDTGLTEAFF TRBJ1-1 TRBV10-3 . .
TGTGCCAGCAGCAAGATAGGTGGGGGATACAATGAGCAGTTCTTC CASSKIGGGYNEQFF TRBJ2-1 TRBV4-2 . .
TGTGCCACCAGTGATCTAACAGCTAACACCGGGGAGCTGTTTTTT CATSDLTANTGELFF TRBJ2-2 TRBV24-1 . .
TGTGCCAGTAGTAGCCGACGAGGGGATCAGCCCCAGCATTTT CASSSRRGDQPQHF TRBJ1-5 TRBV19 . many
TGTGCCACCACCGGGACTAGCGGGAAAGATACGCAGTATTTT CATTGTSGKDTQYF TRBJ2-3 TRBV10-3 TRBD2 once
TGCAGTGCAAAGACCGGGACTAGGTACTACGAGCAGTACTTC CSAKTGTRYYEQYF TRBJ2-7 TRBV20-1 TRBD2 .
TGCAGCGTCATGCTAGCGGGGCGGGGAGAGACCCAGTACTTC CSVMLAGRGETQYF TRBJ2-5 TRBV29-1 TRBD2 .
TGCAGCGTTGAGGTGGGGCTAGCGGGGGGTCGCTCCTACGAGCAGTACTTC CSVEVGLAGGRSYEQYF TRBJ2-7 TRBV29-1 TRBD2 .
TGTGCCAGCAGCTTCTCCGGGACTTCGAACACCGGGGAGCTGTTTTTT CASSFSGTSNTGELFF TRBJ2-2 TRBV7-2 . .
TGTGCCAGCAGCTTAGGGTTCGAGCAGTACTTC CASSLGFEQYF TRBJ2-7 TRBV11-2 . many
TGTGCCAGCAGCTTGGAGGCGGGGAGCACCTACGAGCAGTACTTC CASSLEAGSTYEQYF TRBJ2-7 TRBV5-8 . .
TGCAGCGTTGGGACTAGCAGGACCGGGGAGCTGTTTTTT CSVGTSRTGELFF TRBJ2-2 TRBV29-1 TRBD2 .
TGTGCCAGCAGCTTACCTCGACGGTTGGGAAACACCATATATTTT CASSLPRRLGNTIYF TRBJ1-3 TRBV7-9 . .
TGTGCCAGCAGCACTCCGGGACTCAGCTCCTACGAGCAGTACTTC CASSTPGLSSYEQYF TRBJ2-7 TRBV5-5 . .
TGTGCCACCAGCAGAGATAAAGGGACTGGCTATGAGCAGTTCTTC CATSRDKGTGYEQFF TRBJ2-1 TRBV15 . .
TGTGCCATCAGTGGGAGCAGGGCAGGCACTGAAGCTTCCTTT CAISGSRAGTEASF TRBJ1-1 TRBV10-3 . .
TGTGCCAGCAGCTTAGCGGTCAGAAACACTGAAGATTTCTTT CASSLAVRNTEDFF TRBJ1-1 TRBV7-8 . .
TGCAGCGTTGTCGGGGGAGATGGCTACACCTTC CSVVGGDGYTF TRBJ1-2 TRBV29-1 . .
TGCAGTGCCAGCAGTGGGACGGATAACAATGAGCAGTTCTTC CSASSGTDNNEQFF TRBJ2-1 TRBV20-1 . .
TGTGCCAGCAGTGTGACAGGGAGCGGGGGCTACACCTTC CASSVTGSGGYTF TRBJ1-2 TRBV25-1 TRBD1 once
TGTGCCAGCAGCCAGGGGGAGGGGAACTATGGCTACACCTTC CASSQGEGNYGYTF TRBJ1-2 TRBV7-9 TRBD1 .
TGCAGCGTTGGTCAGGTTTACGAGCAGTACTTC CSVGQVYEQYF TRBJ2-7 TRBV29-1 . .
TGTGCCACCAGCAGAGATAAGGAGATTTTTCCAGGGAATGAGCAGTTCTTC CATSRDKEIFPGNEQFF TRBJ2-1 TRBV15 . .
TGCAGCGTTCAGGTGGGGGGTGCGGGTCCCGGGGAGCTGGTTTTT CSVQVGGAGPGELVF TRBJ2-2 TRBV29-1 . .
TGTGCCAGCAGCTTAAATGGGGCCGAGCAGTACTTC CASSLNGAEQYF TRBJ2-7 TRBV7-8 . once
TGCAGCGTTGATCGGCAGGGGAAAGGGGCGTCCCGGGCTTTCTTT CSVDRQGKGASRAFF TRBJ1-1 TRBV29-1 . .
TGCAGTGCTCTCGGACAGTCGTTAAACTATGGCTACACCTTC CSALGQSLNYGYTF TRBJ1-2 TRBV20-1 . .
TGTGCCAGCAGTTATTCGACTGGGAGGAAGACCCAGTACTTC CASSYSTGRKTQYF TRBJ2-5 TRBV6-5 . .